The present TCR beta chain was sequenced within a study of cytomegalovirus exposure and HLA in healthy donors. Worth noting for this clone: Its cognate antigen is unknown. Other DNA sequences in the same sample also yield this CDR3.

CDR1 is SEHNR and CDR2 is FQNEAQ in the germline V gene (reference sequence). Unmatched junction bases numbered 4, after V lost 4 bases and J lost 2 bases. The CDR3 has 14 residues. With 60 Vbeta and 13 Jbeta primers, the PCR was carried out. Sequenced by immunoSEQ multiplex PCR; TCRdb stores in-frame clones only, minus some. The data hold 110,000 to 150,000 clones, with about 85% observed a single time. Overall study results and limits: In a later analysis, several top co-occurrence clusters appeared linked to parvovirus B19, influenza, CMV and Epstein-Barr virus. The authors judged a highly shared variant cluster likely a sequencing artifact. The authors enumerated roughly 160 TCR beta chains as linked to cytomegalovirus.

J is TRBJ2-7 and V is TRBV7-9; 8 bases map to TRBD1. The receptor's source is a boy aged 2 to 10 in good health and CMV-seronegative. The sample comprised PBMCs. The CDR3 protein is CASSSGTGAYEQYF. DNA of the CDR3: TGTGCCAGCAGCTCCGGGACAGGAGCCTACGAGCAGTACTTC.